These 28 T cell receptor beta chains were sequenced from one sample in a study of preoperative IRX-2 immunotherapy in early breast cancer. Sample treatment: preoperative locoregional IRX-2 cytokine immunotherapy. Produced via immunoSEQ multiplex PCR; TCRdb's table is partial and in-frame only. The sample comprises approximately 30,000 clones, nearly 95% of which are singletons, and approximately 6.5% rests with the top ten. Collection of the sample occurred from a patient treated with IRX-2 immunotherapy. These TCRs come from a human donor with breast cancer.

As DNA, the CDR3 is TGCGCCAGCAGCCCGAACCTCTACAATGAGCAGTTCTTC. Translated: CASSPNLYNEQFF. V and J are TRBV5-1 and TRBJ2-1, with unresolved D. V was clipped by 4 bases and J by 3 bases, with 8 bases between them. The germline gives CDR1 SGHRS, CDR2 YFSETQ. The length of the CDR3 is 13 residues.

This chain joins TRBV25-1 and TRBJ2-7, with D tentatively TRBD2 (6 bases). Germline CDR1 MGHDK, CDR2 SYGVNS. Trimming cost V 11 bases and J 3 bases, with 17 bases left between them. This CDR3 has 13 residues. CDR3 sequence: CASEGRGDYEQYF. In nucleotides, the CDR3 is TGTGCCTCGGAGGGGCGCGGAGACTACGAGCAGTACTTC.

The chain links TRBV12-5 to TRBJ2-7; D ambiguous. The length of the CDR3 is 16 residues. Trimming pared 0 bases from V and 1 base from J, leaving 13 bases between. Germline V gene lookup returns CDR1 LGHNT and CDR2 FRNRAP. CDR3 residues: CASGLVNLDLSYEQYF. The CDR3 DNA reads TGTGCTAGTGGTTTGGTGAATCTCGACCTTTCCTACGAGCAGTACTTC. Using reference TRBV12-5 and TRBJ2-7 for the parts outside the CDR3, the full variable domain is DARVTQTPRHKVTEMGQEVTMRCQPILGHNTVFWYRQTMMQGLELLAYFRNRAPLDDSGMPKDRFSAEMPDATLATLKIQPSEPRDSAVYFCASGLVNLDLSYEQYFGPGTRLTVT.

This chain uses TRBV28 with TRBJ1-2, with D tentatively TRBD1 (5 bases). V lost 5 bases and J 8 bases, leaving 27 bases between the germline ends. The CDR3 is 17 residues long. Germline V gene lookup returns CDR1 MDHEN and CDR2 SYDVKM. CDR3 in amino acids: CASSPSLGAGWTNGYTF. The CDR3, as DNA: TGTGCCAGCAGTCCCTCCCTGGGCGCAGGGTGGACCAACGGCTACACCTTC.

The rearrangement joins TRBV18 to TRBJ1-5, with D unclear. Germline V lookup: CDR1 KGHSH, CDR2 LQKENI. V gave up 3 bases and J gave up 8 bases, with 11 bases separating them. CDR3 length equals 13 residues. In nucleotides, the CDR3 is TGTGCCAGCTCACCCTCCCGGGAGGAGCCCCAGCATTTT. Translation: CASSPSREEPQHF.

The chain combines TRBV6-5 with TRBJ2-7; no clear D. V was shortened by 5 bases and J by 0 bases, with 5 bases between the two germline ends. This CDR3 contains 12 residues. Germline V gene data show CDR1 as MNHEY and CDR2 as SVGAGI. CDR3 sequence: CASSEPSYEQYF. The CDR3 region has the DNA TGTGCCAGCAGTGAACCCTCCTACGAGCAGTACTTC.

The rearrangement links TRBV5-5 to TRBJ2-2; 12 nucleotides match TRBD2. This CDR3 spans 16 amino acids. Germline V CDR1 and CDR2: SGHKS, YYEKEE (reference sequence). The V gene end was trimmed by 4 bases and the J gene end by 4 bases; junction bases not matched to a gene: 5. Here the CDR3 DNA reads TGTGCCAGCAGCAAAGGACTAGCGGGACTCACCGGGGAGCTGTTTTTT. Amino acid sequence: CASSKGLAGLTGELFF.

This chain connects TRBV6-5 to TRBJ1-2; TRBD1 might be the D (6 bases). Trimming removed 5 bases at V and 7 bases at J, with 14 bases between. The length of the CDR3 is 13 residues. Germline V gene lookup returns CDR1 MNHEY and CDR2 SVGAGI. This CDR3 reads CASSLGDMRGYTF. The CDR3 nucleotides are TGTGCCAGCAGTCTCGGGGACATGCGTGGCTACACCTTC.

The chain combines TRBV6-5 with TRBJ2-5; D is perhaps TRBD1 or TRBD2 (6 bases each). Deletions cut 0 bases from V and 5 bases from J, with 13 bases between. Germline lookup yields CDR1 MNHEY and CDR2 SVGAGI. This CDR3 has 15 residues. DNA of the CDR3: TGTGCCAGCAGTTACTCGTCGAGGGGGAGGGAGACCCAGTACTTC. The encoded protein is CASSYSSRGRETQYF.

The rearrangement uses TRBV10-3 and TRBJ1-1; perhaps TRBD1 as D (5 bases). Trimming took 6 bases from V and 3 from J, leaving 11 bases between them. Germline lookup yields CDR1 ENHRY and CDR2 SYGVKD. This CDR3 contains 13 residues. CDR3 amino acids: CAIRWDRDTEAFF. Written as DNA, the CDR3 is TGTGCCATCAGATGGGACCGGGACACTGAAGCTTTCTTT.

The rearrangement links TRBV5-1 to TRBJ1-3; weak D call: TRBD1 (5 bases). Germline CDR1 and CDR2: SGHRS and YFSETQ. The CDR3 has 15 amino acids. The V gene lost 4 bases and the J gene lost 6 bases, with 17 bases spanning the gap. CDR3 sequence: CASSRTGRAENTIYF. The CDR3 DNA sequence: TGCGCCAGCAGCCGGACCGGCAGGGCGGAAAACACCATATATTTT.

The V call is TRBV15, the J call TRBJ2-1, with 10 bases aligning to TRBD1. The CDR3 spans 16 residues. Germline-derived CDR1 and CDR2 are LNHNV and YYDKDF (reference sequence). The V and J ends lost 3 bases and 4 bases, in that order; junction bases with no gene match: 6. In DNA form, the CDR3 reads TGTGCCACCAGCAGTCGGACAGGGGGGGGGTACAATGAGCAGTTCTTC. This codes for CATSSRTGGGYNEQFF.

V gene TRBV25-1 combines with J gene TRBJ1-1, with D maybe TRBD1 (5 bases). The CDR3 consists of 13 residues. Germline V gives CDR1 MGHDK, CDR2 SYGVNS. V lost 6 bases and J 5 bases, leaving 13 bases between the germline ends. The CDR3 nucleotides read TGTGCCAGCAGCATGACAGCATCGACTGAAGCTTTCTTT. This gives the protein CASSMTASTEAFF.

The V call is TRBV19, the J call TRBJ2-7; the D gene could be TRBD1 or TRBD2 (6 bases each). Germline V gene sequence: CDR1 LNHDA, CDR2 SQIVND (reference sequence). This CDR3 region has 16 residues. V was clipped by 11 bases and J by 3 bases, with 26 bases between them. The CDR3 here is CAASAGGGSGFYEQYF. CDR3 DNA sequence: TGTGCCGCTAGTGCCGGGGGCGGTAGCGGTTTCTACGAGCAGTACTTC.

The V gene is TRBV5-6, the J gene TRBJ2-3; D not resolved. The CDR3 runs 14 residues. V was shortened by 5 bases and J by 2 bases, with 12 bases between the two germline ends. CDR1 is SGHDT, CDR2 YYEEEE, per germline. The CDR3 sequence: CASRLRGTTDTQYF. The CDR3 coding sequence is TGTGCCAGCAGGCTTAGAGGTACCACAGATACGCAGTATTTT.

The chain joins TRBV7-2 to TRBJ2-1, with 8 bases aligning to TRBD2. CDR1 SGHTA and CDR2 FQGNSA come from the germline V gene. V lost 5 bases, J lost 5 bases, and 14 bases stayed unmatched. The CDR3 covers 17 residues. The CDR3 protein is CASSPRWVVAGNNEQFF. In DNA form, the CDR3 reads TGTGCCAGCAGCCCTCGTTGGGTGGTAGCGGGGAACAATGAGCAGTTCTTC.

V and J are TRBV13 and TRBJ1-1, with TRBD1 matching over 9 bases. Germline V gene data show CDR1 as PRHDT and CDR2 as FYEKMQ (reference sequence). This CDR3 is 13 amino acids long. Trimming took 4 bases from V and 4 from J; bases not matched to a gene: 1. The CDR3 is CASSSTGGTEAFF. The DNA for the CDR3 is TGTGCCAGCAGCTCGACAGGGGGCACTGAAGCTTTCTTT.

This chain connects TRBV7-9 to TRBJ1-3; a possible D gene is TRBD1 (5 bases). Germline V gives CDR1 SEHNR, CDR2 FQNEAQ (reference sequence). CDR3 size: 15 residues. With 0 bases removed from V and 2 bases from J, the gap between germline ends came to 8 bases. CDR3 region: CASSLAARAGNTIYF. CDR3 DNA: TGTGCCAGCAGCTTAGCTGCCAGGGCTGGAAACACCATATATTTT.

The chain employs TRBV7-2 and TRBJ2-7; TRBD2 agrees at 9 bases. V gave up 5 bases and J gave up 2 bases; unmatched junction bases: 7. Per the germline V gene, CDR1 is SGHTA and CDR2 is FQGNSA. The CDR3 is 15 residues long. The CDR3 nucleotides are TGTGCCAGCAGCCCCCAGGCGGGGGGGCCCTACGAGCAGTACTTC. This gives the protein CASSPQAGGPYEQYF.

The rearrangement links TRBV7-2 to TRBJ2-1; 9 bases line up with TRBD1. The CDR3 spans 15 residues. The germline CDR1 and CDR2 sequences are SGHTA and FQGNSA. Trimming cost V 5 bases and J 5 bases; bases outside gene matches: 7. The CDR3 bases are TGTGCCAGCAGCGTACGGGACAGGGTTAACAATGAGCAGTTCTTC. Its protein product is CASSVRDRVNNEQFF.

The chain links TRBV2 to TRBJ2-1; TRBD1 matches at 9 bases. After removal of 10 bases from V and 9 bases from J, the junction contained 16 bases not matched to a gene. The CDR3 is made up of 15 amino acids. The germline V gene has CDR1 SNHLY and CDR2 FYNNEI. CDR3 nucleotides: TGTGCCACGCTTCACGGGACAGGGCGGTTCATTGAGCAGTTCTTC. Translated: CATLHGTGRFIEQFF.

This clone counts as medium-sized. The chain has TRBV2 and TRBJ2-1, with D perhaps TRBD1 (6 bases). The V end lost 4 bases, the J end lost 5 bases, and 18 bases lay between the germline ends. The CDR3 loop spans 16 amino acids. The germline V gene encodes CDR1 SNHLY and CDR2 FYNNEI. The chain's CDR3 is CASSGQDGTLNNEQFF. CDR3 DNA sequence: TGTGCCAGCAGTGGGCAGGATGGGACACTAAACAATGAGCAGTTCTTC.

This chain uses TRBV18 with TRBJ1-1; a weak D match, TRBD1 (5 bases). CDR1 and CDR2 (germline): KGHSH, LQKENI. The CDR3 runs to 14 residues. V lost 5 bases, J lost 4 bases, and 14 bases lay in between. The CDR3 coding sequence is TGTGCCAGCTCAAGAAGCCCCGGGGGCACTGAAGCTTTCTTT. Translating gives CASSRSPGGTEAFF.

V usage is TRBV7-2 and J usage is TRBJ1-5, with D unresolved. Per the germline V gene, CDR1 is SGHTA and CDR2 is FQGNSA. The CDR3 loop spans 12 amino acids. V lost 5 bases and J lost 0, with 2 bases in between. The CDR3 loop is CASSDSNQPQHF. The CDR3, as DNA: TGTGCCAGCAGCGATAGCAATCAGCCCCAGCATTTT.

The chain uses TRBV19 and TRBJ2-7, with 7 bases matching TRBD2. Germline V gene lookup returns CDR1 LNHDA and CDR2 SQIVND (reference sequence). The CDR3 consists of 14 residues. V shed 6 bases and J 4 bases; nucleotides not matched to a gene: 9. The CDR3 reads CASRRAGDGYEQYF. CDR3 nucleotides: TGTGCCAGTAGGCGGGCGGGAGATGGTTACGAGCAGTACTTC.

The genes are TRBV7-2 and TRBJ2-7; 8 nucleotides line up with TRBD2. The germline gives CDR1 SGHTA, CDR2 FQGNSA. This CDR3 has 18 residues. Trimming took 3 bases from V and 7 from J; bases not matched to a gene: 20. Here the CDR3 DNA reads TGTGCCAGCAGCTTTAGGCCCGCCGGGACTAGGGGATCCGGGGAGCAGTACTTC. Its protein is CASSFRPAGTRGSGEQYF.

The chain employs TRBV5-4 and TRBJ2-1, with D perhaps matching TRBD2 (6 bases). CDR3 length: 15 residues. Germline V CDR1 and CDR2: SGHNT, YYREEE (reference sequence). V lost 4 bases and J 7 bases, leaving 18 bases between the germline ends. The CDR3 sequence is CASSPRGGYENEQFF. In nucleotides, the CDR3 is TGTGCCAGCAGCCCCCGTGGGGGGTACGAGAATGAGCAGTTCTTC.

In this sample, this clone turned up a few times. The CDR3 DNA reads as TGTGCCAGCAGCCGCGGGCTTCATGGCTACACCTTC. This translates into CASSRGLHGYTF. The chain has TRBV13 and TRBJ1-2; no definite D call. Trimming left V 5 bases short and J 6 bases short, with 10 bases between. The CDR3 is 12 residues long. Germline values: CDR1 PRHDT, CDR2 FYEKMQ (reference sequence).